This is a list of T cell receptor beta chains from one sample in a study of blood T cell repertoires in COVID-19. Method: immunoSEQ multiplex PCR; TCRdb's copy keeps in-frame clones and lacks some. Of about 120,000 clones listed, just under 85% are singletons. The sample taken for sequencing was peripheral blood. These receptors were obtained from a man between 65 and 85 years old with active or convalescent COVID-19. CDR3s include the opening cysteine and the closing phenylalanine or tryptophan. D genes are given only for firm matches. The size field is filled for only some rows; it gives once, few, many or a size class.

NA	TRBV5-6	TRBJ2-5	NA	CASSLRDSLQETQYF	TGTGCCAGCAGCCTCCGGGACTCTCTACAAGAGACCCAGTACTTC
NA	TRBV19	TRBJ2-5	NA	CATTVGSAPLETQYF	TGTGCCACCACTGTTGGTAGCGCCCCCCTGGAGACCCAGTACTTC
NA	TRBV30	TRBJ1-1	TRBD1	CASGGAFF	TGTGCCTCAGGGGGAGCTTTCTTT
NA	TRBV5-1	TRBJ1-5	TRBD1	CASSQDRGSQPQHF	TGCGCCAGCAGCCAGGACAGGGGGAGTCAGCCCCAGCATTTT
NA	TRBV9	TRBJ1-4	TRBD1	CASSGDRGEKLFF	TGTGCCAGCAGCGGGGACAGGGGCGAAAAACTGTTTTTT
NA	TRBV10-3	TRBJ2-1	NA	CAIKEPGGPASQFF	TGTGCCATCAAAGAACCCGGGGGACCCGCGTCGCAGTTCTTC
NA	TRBV3-1/TRBV3-2	TRBJ2-2	TRBD1	CASRRDRGSGELFF	TGTGCCAGCCGGAGGGACAGGGGATCGGGGGAGCTGTTTTTT
NA	TRBV5-4	TRBJ1-2	TRBD1	CASSPDRAGGYTF	TGTGCCAGCAGTCCGGACAGGGCAGGTGGCTACACCTTC
NA	TRBV27	TRBJ1-2	TRBD1	CASSLEGAAGQGRRGYTF	TGTGCCAGCAGTTTAGAGGGGGCGGCAGGACAGGGGCGAAGGGGCTACACCTTC
NA	TRBV30	TRBJ1-1	TRBD1	CAWSPRGQGLLMNTEAFF	TGTGCCTGGAGTCCCCGGGGACAGGGGTTACTCATGAACACTGAAGCTTTCTTT
NA	TRBV27	TRBJ1-2	TRBD1	CASGGQGAKRYGYTF	TGTGCCAGCGGGGGACAGGGGGCTAAACGCTATGGCTACACCTTC
NA	TRBV28	TRBJ1-2	NA	CASSYGDLDYGYTF	TGTGCCAGCAGTTACGGGGATCTTGACTATGGCTACACCTTC
NA	TRBV15	TRBJ2-5	NA	CATSGRKTLPYQETQYF	TGTGCCACCAGCGGCCGGAAGACTCTCCCGTACCAAGAGACCCAGTACTTC
NA	TRBV19	TRBJ2-5	NA	CASKVAGQETQYF	TGTGCCAGTAAGGTGGCCGGGCAAGAGACCCAGTACTTC
NA	TRBV11-2	TRBJ2-1	NA	CASSLSIPSRSLGNEQFF	TGTGCCAGCAGCTTATCGATTCCTAGCCGGTCCCTCGGGAATGAGCAGTTCTTC
NA	TRBV11-3	TRBJ1-1	NA	CASSLREEAFF	TGTGCCAGCAGCTTACGGGAGGAAGCTTTCTTT
NA	TRBV6-5	TRBJ2-7	TRBD2	CASRVVAGGSYEQYF	TGTGCCAGCAGGGTGGTAGCGGGAGGATCCTACGAGCAGTACTTC
NA	TRBV28	TRBJ2-7	TRBD2	CASKSSGAIYEQYF	TGTGCCAGCAAATCAAGCGGGGCGATCTACGAGCAGTACTTC
NA	TRBV20-1	TRBJ1-5	NA	CSASPAEDSNQPQHF	TGCAGTGCTAGTCCAGCCGAGGATAGCAATCAGCCCCAGCATTTT
NA	TRBV27	TRBJ1-2	NA	CASSSFGEGGYTF	TGTGCCAGCAGCTCCTTTGGGGAGGGGGGCTACACCTTC
few	TRBV30	TRBJ1-6	NA	CAAKQPLYNSPLHF	TGTGCCGCCAAACAGCCTCTCTATAATTCACCCCTCCACTTT
NA	TRBV5-6	TRBJ2-5	TRBD2	CASSLASSGRSTQYF	TGTGCCAGCAGCTTGGCCAGTAGCGGGAGGTCTACCCAGTACTTC